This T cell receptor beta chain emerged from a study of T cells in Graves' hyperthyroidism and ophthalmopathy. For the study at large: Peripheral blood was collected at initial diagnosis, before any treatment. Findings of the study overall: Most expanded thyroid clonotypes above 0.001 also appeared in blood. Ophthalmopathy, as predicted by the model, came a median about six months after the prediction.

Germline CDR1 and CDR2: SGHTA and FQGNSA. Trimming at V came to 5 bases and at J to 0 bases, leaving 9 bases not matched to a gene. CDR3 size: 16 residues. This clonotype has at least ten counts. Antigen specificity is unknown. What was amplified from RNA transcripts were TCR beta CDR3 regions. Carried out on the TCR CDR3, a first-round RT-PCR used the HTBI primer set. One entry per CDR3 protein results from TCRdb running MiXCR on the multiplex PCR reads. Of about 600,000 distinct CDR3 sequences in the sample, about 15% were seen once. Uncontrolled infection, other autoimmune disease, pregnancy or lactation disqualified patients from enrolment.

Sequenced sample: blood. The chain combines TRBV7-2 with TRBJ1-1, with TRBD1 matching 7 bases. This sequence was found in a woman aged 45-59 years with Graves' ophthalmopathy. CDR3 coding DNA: TGTGCCAGCAGCCCTGAGACAGGGCGGATGAACACTGAAGCTTTCTTT. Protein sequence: CASSPETGRMNTEAFF.